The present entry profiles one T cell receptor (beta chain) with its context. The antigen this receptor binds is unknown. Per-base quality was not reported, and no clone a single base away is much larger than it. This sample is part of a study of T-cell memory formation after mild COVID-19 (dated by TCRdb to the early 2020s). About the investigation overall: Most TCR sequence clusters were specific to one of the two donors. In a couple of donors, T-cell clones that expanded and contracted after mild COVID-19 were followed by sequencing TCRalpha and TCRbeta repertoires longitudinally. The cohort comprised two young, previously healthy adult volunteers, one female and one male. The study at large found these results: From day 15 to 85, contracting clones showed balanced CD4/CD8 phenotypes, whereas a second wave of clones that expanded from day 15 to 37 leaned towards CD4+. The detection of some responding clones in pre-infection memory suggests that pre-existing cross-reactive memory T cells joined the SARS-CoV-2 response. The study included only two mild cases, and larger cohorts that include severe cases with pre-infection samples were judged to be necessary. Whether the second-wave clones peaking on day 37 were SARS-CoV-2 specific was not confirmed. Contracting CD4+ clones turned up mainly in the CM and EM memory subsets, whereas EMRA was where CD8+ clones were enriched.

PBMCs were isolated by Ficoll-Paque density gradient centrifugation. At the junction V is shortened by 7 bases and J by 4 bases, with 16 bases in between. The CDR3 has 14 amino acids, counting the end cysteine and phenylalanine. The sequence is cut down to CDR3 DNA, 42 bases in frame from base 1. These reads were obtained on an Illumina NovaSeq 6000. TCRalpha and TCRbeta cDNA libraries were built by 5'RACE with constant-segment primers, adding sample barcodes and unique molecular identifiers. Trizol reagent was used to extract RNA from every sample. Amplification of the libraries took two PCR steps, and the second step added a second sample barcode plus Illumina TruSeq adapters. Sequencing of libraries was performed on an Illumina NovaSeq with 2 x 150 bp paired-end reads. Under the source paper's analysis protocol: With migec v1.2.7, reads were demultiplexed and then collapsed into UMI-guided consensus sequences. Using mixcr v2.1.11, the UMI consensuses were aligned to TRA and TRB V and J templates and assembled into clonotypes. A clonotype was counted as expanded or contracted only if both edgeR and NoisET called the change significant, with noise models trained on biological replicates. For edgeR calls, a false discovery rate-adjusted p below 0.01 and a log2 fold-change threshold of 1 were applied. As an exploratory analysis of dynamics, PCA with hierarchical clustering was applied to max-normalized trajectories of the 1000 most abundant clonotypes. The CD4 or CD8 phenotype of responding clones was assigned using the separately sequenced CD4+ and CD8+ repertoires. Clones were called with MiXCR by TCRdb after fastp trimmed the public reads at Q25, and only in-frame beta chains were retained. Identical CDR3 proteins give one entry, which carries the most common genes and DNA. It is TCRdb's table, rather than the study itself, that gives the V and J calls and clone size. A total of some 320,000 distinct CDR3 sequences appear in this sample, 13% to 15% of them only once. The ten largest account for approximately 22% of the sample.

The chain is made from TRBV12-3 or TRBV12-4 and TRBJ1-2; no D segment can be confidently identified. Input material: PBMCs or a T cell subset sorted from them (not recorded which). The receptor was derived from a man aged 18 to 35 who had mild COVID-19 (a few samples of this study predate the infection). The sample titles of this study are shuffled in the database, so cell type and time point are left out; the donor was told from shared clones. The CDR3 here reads CASTTIPNSYGYTF. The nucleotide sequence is TGTGCCAGCACCACAATCCCCAATAGCTATGGCTACACCTTC.